Below, 2 T cell receptor beta chains from the same sample are listed, as sequenced in a study of blood T cell repertoires in COVID-19 (dated by TCRdb to the early 2020s). Library preparation employed the immunoSEQ multiplex PCR assay. This is the immuneACCESS table as TCRdb keeps it, with only in-frame sequences that have V and J called. A part of the clones is gone; compared with another copy, unresolved V genes explain less than half, and the rest is unexplained. The table for this sample lists about 670,000 clones; about 90% of them were counted only once. Together, the top ten hold about 0.26% of the sample. Sequencing was carried out using peripheral blood. Receptors originate from a woman under 30 with acute or convalescent COVID-19.

The gene calls are TRBV27 and TRBJ1-2; no clear D. Germline CDR1 MNHEY, CDR2 SMNVEV (reference sequence). V dropped 2 bases and J dropped 7 bases, with 17 bases sitting between them. The CDR3 sequence is 15 residues long. CDR3 in amino acids: CASSLLPESPGGYTF. In DNA form, the CDR3 reads TGTGCCAGCAGTTTACTCCCAGAGAGTCCAGGTGGCTACACCTTC.

The CDR3 DNA reads TGCGCCAGCAGCCAAGTCATCCCAGGGATAGCTAATGAAAAACTGTTTTTT. Amino acid sequence: CASSQVIPGIANEKLFF. The rearrangement uses TRBV4-1 and TRBJ1-4, with D possibly matching TRBD1 (5 bases). V shed 1 base and J shed 3 bases, with 15 bases lying between them. The CDR3 contains 17 residues. The germline gives CDR1 MGHRA, CDR2 YSYEKL.